A single sample gave rise to the 3 T cell receptor beta chains below, sequenced in a study of human T cells and chemical hapten exposure. Each CDR3 protein is one row after TCRdb ran MiXCR on the RACE reads. Among around 300,000 distinct CDR3 sequences, approximately 5% were seen once, and the ten largest hold about 8.2%. As for time point: pre-sensitization, week 0. Specified treatment: therapeutic diphenylcyclopropenone sensitization with weekly scalp DPC. The sequencing here drew on whole blood, taken in connection with sensitization to the hapten diphenylcyclopropenone (DPC). The receptors shown here come from a woman in her late teens or twenties with alopecia areata. Some clones in this sample may be carry-over from other donors' samples.

The table lists this clonotype with many counts. The chain combines TRBV7-2 with TRBJ1-2; unclear D gene. Germline V CDR1 and CDR2: SGHTA, FQGNSA. CDR3 length equals 13 residues. The V and J ends lost 0 bases and 2 bases respectively, with 4 bases between them. CDR3 sequence: CASSLAINYGYTF. CDR3 nucleotide sequence: TGTGCCAGCAGCTTAGCGATAAACTATGGCTACACCTTC.

The V gene is TRBV16, the J gene TRBJ1-4; weak D call: TRBD1 (5 bases). V lost 0 bases to trimming and J lost 1 base, with 18 bases between them. The CDR3 covers 19 residues. Germline V gene lookup returns CDR1 KGHSY and CDR2 FQNENV. The CDR3, as DNA: TGTGCCAGCAGCCAATCCCCGAGTCTTTACAGGATAACTAATGAAAAACTGTTTTTT. As protein: CASSQSPSLYRITNEKLFF.

This clonotype was seen ten or more times. The chain combines TRBV24-1 with TRBJ2-1; no clear D gene. Germline-derived CDR1 and CDR2 are KGHDR and SFDVKD. This CDR3 has 16 amino acids. Between the trimmed V and J ends, which lost 3 bases and 6 bases, there was a span of 17 bases. The CDR3 bases are TGTGCCACCAGTGATGAGACGGCTCCCGAAAGCAATGAGCAGTTCTTC. Its translation is CATSDETAPESNEQFF.